The sequence of this T cell receptor (beta chain) was determined in a study of siplizumab effects on memory and regulatory T cells (dated by TCRdb to the late 2010s). At the level of the whole study: The study looked at the effect of siplizumab, an anti-CD2 antibody, on alloreactive T-cell subsets in allogeneic mixed lymphocyte reactions made from human PBMCs. Study-wide findings and limitations: Because sequences below about 10^-5 frequency were poorly captured, only a minor fraction of alloreactive clones could be mapped to unstimulated subsets. Siplizumab significantly lowered the cumulative frequency of alloreactive sequences that could be traced to unstimulated CD4+ memory T cells. Whether proliferating Tregs from siplizumab cultures actually had suppressive function was not functionally confirmed. Roughly 80-95% of proliferating CD4+ or CD8+ clones could not be assigned a naive or memory phenotype. Unstimulated naive T cells appeared more diverse than memory T cells, and naive cells seemed to contribute substantially to the alloresponse. Of the alloreactive CD4+ clones that could be mapped, the Treg-derived share averaged about 63% with siplizumab compared with around 27% in control reactions.

The receptor library was made with the immunoSEQ multiplex PCR assay. Some 1.1 x 10^5 TCR templates per sample were assayed on the deep sequencing platform. Genomic DNA extracted from sorted T cells was the material used for TCRbeta CDR3 sequencing. Processing in the source paper ran as follows. The R programming language was used for clonal analysis of TCRbeta CDR3 data. Unstimulated samples were compared with post-reaction CFSE-low samples to define alloreactive CD4+ and CD8+ clones. By matching sequences to the repertoires of sorted unstimulated Treg and non-Treg cells, each alloreactive CD4+ clone was assigned a regulatory or non-regulatory origin. TCRdb mirrors the immuneACCESS table, restricted to in-frame sequences. Some clones are absent from its copies; in checked studies, under half trace to an unresolved V gene, and the reason for the others is unknown. Clonal size and the V and J genes are those of that table, whereas D and trimming came from the DNA. This sample has over 100,000 clones in its table, and roughly 90% of those were observed once. The top ten clones comprise roughly 1.1% of the sample.

TCRbeta CDR3 sequencing was performed on sorted unstimulated T cells and on proliferating T cells recovered from mixed lymphocyte reactions. Fresh whole blood from under 13 HLA-typed healthy donors was used as the source from which PBMCs were isolated. Per the germline V gene, KGHSH is the CDR1 and LQKENI is the CDR2. The CDR3 runs 15 residues from the cysteine to the phenylalanine. CDR3 DNA only is kept here, 45 bases in frame from base 1. V is shortened by 2 bases, J by 3 bases, and the region joining them spans 12 bases. Points on this clone: Its target antigen remains unknown. Base quality data are lacking; no much larger clone is found one base away.

Sequenced input: CD4+ T cells sorted from blood. This sequence uses TRBV18 and TRBJ2-3, and TRBD1 may be the D gene, going by 6 matching bases. This clonotype originated in a human donor in good health. CDR3 sequence: CASSPGRGFTDTQYF. DNA sequence: TGTGCCAGCTCACCAGGCAGGGGTTTTACAGATACGCAGTATTTT.